Listed below are T cell receptor beta chains from one sample, sequenced in a study of identical twins' blood T cells. TCRdb re-derived calls from the 5' RACE reads in MiXCR, one entry per CDR3 protein. Among hundreds of thousands of distinct CDR3 sequences, around 30% were seen once, and the ten largest hold around 5.6%. Sequencing was carried out using PBMCs. Source of these receptors: a woman between 18 and 49 years old in good health. Both conserved end residues are part of each CDR3. Each record gives: D gene, clone size, V gene, J gene, CDR3 DNA, CDR3 protein. The D gene is left open where the match is weak. Expanded clones get a size class; other rows say once, few or many, or leave the size out.

-	-	TRBV29-1	TRBJ2-5	TGCAGCGTTGTCCTAGGGACCGGAGTAGGGACCCAGTACTTC	CSVVLGTGVGTQYF
-	-	TRBV4-1	TRBJ1-1	TGCGCCAGCAGCCAAGTCTCCAACCCGAGGGTGGCTTTCTTT	CASSQVSNPRVAFF
-	few	TRBV9	TRBJ2-2	TGTGCCAGCAGCGGCCGGGTCCCGAACACCGGGGAGCTGTTTTTT	CASSGRVPNTGELFF
-	once	TRBV5-1	TRBJ2-5	TGCGCCAGCAGCACCCAACCCCAAGAGACCCAGTACTTC	CASSTQPQETQYF
TRBD1	-	TRBV4-2	TRBJ1-2	TGTGCCAGCATCGGGGACAGGATCTATGGCTACACCTTC	CASIGDRIYGYTF
-	few	TRBV12-3/TRBV12-4	TRBJ2-1	TGTGCCAGCAGTCACCTTAGTCTGAATGAGCAGTTCTTC	CASSHLSLNEQFF
-	-	TRBV6-5	TRBJ2-1	TGTGCCAGCAGTTTCATCCAGGGGGGCTACAATGAGCAGTTCTTC	CASSFIQGGYNEQFF
TRBD1	-	TRBV2	TRBJ2-2	TGTGCCAGCAGTGAAGGACAGGGAAAGACCGGGGAGCTGTTTTTT	CASSEGQGKTGELFF
TRBD1	-	TRBV12-3/TRBV12-4	TRBJ1-1	TGTGCCAGCAGTTCGCGGGACAGGGGGCAGGAAAGAACTGAAGCTTTCTTT	CASSSRDRGQERTEAFF
TRBD1	-	TRBV20-1	TRBJ1-2	TGCAGTGCTTGGACAGGGGGGGGCTACACCTTC	CSAWTGGGYTF
TRBD2	-	TRBV24-1	TRBJ2-2	TGTGCCACCAGTGATTCGGGACTAGCGACCGGGGAGCTGTTTTTT	CATSDSGLATGELFF
-	-	TRBV3-1	TRBJ1-1	TGTGCCAGCAGCCAAGCGACAGGTGAAGCTTTCTTT	CASSQATGEAFF
-	once	TRBV5-1	TRBJ1-2	TGCGCCAGCAGCTCAGCAACCAGGGTTGGGGGGCTCGATGGCTACACCTTC	CASSSATRVGGLDGYTF